The 13 T cell receptor beta chains below all came from one sample that was sequenced in a study of blood T cell repertoires in COVID-19. The repertoire was sequenced with immunoSEQ multiplex PCR; TCRdb's copy has only in-frame clones and lacks some. The sample shows 200,000 to 250,000 clones, around 80% of them seen only once. The sample consisted of peripheral blood. The receptors originated from a man aged 25-45 years with active or convalescent COVID-19.

This clone appeared a single time. The chain uses TRBV30 and TRBJ1-4, with 7 bases aligning to TRBD1. Losses at the gene ends were 3 bases for V and 8 bases for J; bases not matched to a gene: 9. CDR1 and CDR2 from the germline V gene are GTSNPN and SVGIG (reference sequence). This CDR3 comprises 14 residues. This chain's CDR3 is CAWRKASTGEKLFF. The CDR3 nucleotides read TGTGCCTGGAGGAAGGCCTCGACAGGGGAAAAACTGTTTTTT.

A few counts support this clone. V gene TRBV9 combines with J gene TRBJ2-3; D perhaps matches TRBD1 (5 bases). The germline V and J ends were trimmed by 3 bases and 4 bases, with 21 bases remaining between them. This CDR3 spans 17 amino acids. CDR1 and CDR2 (germline): SGDLS, YYNGEE. DNA for the CDR3: TGTGCCAGCAGCGCCGAGCCTGGAAGGGGCCAGTCAGATACGCAGTATTTT. Its protein is CASSAEPGRGQSDTQYF.

The J gene is TRBJ2-4, the V gene TRBV6-2 or TRBV6-3; weak D call: TRBD2 (5 bases). V lost 2 bases and J 0 bases, leaving 14 bases between the germline ends. Germline V CDR1 and CDR2: MNHEY, SVGEGT. This CDR3 is built from 17 residues. DNA of the CDR3: TGTGCCAGCAGTTACCCTCTAGCAGCGCTAGCCAAAAACATTCAGTACTTC. Encoded protein: CASSYPLAALAKNIQYF.

The chain recombines TRBV10-3 with TRBJ1-5; D might be TRBD1 (5 bases). Deletions cut 8 bases from V and 1 base from J, with 15 bases between. This CDR3 is built from 15 residues. Germline CDR1 ENHRY, CDR2 SYGVKD. Here the CDR3 DNA reads TGTGCCATCTCAGCAGGGTCTGGAAGCAATCAGCCCCAGCATTTT. Translated: CAISAGSGSNQPQHF.

The chain employs TRBV6-5 and TRBJ2-7; TRBD2 is a possible D gene (6 bases). The CDR3 runs to 14 residues. V was shortened by 7 bases and J by 6 bases, with 19 bases between the two germline ends. The germline CDR1 and CDR2 sequences are MNHEY and SVGAGI. CDR3 coding DNA: TGTGCCAGCAATCGGAATGGAGGGACTGGCGAGCAGTACTTC. It encodes CASNRNGGTGEQYF.

In DNA, the CDR3 is TGCGCCAGCAGCCAAGGACAGGGGCTGTATAGCAATCAGCCCCAGCATTTT. Translation gives CASSQGQGLYSNQPQHF. The chain combines TRBV4-1 with TRBJ1-5, with 8 bases lining up with TRBD1. The CDR3 spans 17 residues. Germline assignment: CDR1 MGHRA and CDR2 YSYEKL. J gave up 0 bases and V 1 base, and 5 bases lay outside the gene matches.

The genes are TRBV7-8 and TRBJ1-1; D is uncertain. Looked up from germline, CDR1 is SGHVS and CDR2 is FQNEAQ. This CDR3 has 16 amino acids. The ends were cut back, 5 bases at V and 0 bases at J, with 16 bases in the middle. The CDR3 spells CASSPPAAGLNTEAFF. CDR3 sequence (DNA): TGTGCCAGCAGCCCCCCGGCGGCGGGCTTGAACACTGAAGCTTTCTTT.

This chain uses TRBV4-2 with TRBJ2-5; D is perhaps TRBD2 (5 bases). Germline V gene lookup returns CDR1 LGHNA and CDR2 YNFKEQ. CDR3 length: 16 amino acids. Between the trimmed V and J ends, which lost 0 bases and 2 bases, there was a span of 13 bases. In DNA form, the CDR3 reads TGTGCCAGCAGCCAAGAAGAGGGAGACGTACAAGAGACCCAGTACTTC. Translation gives CASSQEEGDVQETQYF.

V and J are TRBV19 and TRBJ1-1; D remains ambiguous. Trimming cost V 4 bases and J 0 bases, with 6 bases left between them. Looked up from germline, CDR1 is LNHDA and CDR2 is SQIVND (reference sequence). CDR3 size: 13 residues. CDR3 in DNA: TGTGCCAGTAGTAATAATTTGAACACTGAAGCTTTCTTT. Its protein is CASSNNLNTEAFF.

The chain couples TRBV6-2 or TRBV6-3 to TRBJ2-5; TRBD2 aligns across 15 bases. Germline CDR1 MNHEY, CDR2 SVGEGT. The CDR3 totals 16 residues. The V gene end was trimmed by 6 bases and the J gene end by 5 bases; junction bases not matched to a gene: 7. For the CDR3, the DNA is TGTGCCAGCAGCCCCGGACTAGCGGGAGGGGGGGAGACCCAGTACTTC. Its protein is CASSPGLAGGGETQYF.

This clone was picked up many times. The rearrangement uses TRBV7-3 and TRBJ2-1; TRBD2 matches 9 bases. Trimming took 5 bases from V and 8 from J; bases not matched to a gene: 10. Germline loops: CDR1 SGHTA, CDR2 FQGTGA. The CDR3 sequence is 15 residues long. CDR3 sequence reads: CASSPVSGSFYEQFF. DNA of the CDR3: TGTGCCAGCAGCCCGGTTAGCGGGAGTTTTTATGAGCAGTTCTTC.

V gene TRBV27 combines with J gene TRBJ1-1, with D hard to call. In germline, CDR1 is MNHEY, CDR2 SMNVEV (reference sequence). Trimming stripped 2 bases from V and 11 bases from J, with 15 bases between. The CDR3 sequence is 13 residues long. The CDR3 DNA is TGTGCCAGCAGTTTAGCGGGCCGGCGGGAGGCTTTCTTT. It is translated as CASSLAGRREAFF.

This chain connects TRBV5-1 to TRBJ2-7, with a possible D match to TRBD2 (5 bases). Trimming pared 5 bases from V and 6 bases from J, leaving 15 bases between. The CDR3 is 13 amino acids. Germline V gives CDR1 SGHRS, CDR2 YFSETQ. The CDR3 here is CASSSARRVEQYF. The DNA for the CDR3 is TGCGCCAGCAGTTCAGCGAGGCGGGTCGAGCAGTACTTC. The full variable domain, with the rest looked up from reference TRBV5-1 and TRBJ2-7, is KAGVTQTPRYLIKTRGQQVTLSCSPISGHRSVSWYQQTPGQGLQFLFEYFSETQRNKGNFPGRFSGRQFSNSRSEMNVSTLELGDSALYLCASSSARRVEQYFGPGTRLTVT.